These T cell receptor beta chains were read from a single sample in a study of identical twins. TCRdb reanalysed the 5' RACE reads using MiXCR and keeps one entry per CDR3 protein. The sample has hundreds of thousands of distinct CDR3 sequences; around a sixth are singletons. Another study also made use of these data, one on T cells expressing NK-cell markers.

Sequences were obtained from PBMCs. All receptors derive from a woman between 18 and 30 years old in good health. The CDR3 runs from the conserved cysteine through the conserved F or W. Fields, in order: D gene, CDR3 length, clone size, J gene, V gene, CDR3 DNA, CDR3 protein. A D gene is named only where the DNA matches it firmly. Clone size is stated in some rows and not others, as once, few, many or a class when expanded.

D gene: .
CDR3 length: 14
clone size: few
J gene: TRBJ2-1
V gene: TRBV7-9
CDR3 DNA: TGTGCCAGCAGCCACGGGGGCACCTACAATGAGCAGTTCTTC
CDR3 protein: CASSHGGTYNEQFF

D gene: .
CDR3 length: 14
clone size: few
J gene: TRBJ2-7
V gene: TRBV11-2
CDR3 DNA: TGTGCCAGCAGCTTAGGAGGGGGGCGTTACGGGCAGTACTTC
CDR3 protein: CASSLGGGRYGQYF

D gene: .
CDR3 length: 14
clone size: .
J gene: TRBJ2-7
V gene: TRBV7-9
CDR3 DNA: TGTGCCAGCAGCTTACTAGACGACTCCTACGAGCAGTACTTC
CDR3 protein: CASSLLDDSYEQYF

D gene: .
CDR3 length: 14
clone size: .
J gene: TRBJ2-7
V gene: TRBV2
CDR3 DNA: TGTGCCAGCAGTCCCATACAGGGTTCCTACGAGCAGTACTTC
CDR3 protein: CASSPIQGSYEQYF

D gene: TRBD1
CDR3 length: 14
clone size: .
J gene: TRBJ1-1
V gene: TRBV20-1
CDR3 DNA: TGCAGTGCTAGAAGGACAGGCATGAACACTGAAGCTTTCTTT
CDR3 protein: CSARRTGMNTEAFF

D gene: .
CDR3 length: 18
clone size: few
J gene: TRBJ2-2
V gene: TRBV20-1
CDR3 DNA: TGCAGTGCTGAAGTCCCAGGGAAGGCCCTCTGGGACACCGGGGAGCTGTTTTTT
CDR3 protein: CSAEVPGKALWDTGELFF

D gene: .
CDR3 length: 10
clone size: .
J gene: TRBJ1-5
V gene: TRBV6-4
CDR3 DNA: TGTGCCAGCGGGAAGCCGCTCCAGCATTTT
CDR3 protein: CASGKPLQHF

D gene: .
CDR3 length: 15
clone size: .
J gene: TRBJ2-5
V gene: TRBV5-1
CDR3 DNA: TGCGCCAGCAGCTTCCTGGGAAGGTCTGGAGAGACCCAGTACTTC
CDR3 protein: CASSFLGRSGETQYF

D gene: .
CDR3 length: 18
clone size: many
J gene: TRBJ1-2
V gene: TRBV5-6
CDR3 DNA: TGTGCCAGCAGCCCCAGAGGGGGACACACCAGAGCTAACTATGGCTACACCTTC
CDR3 protein: CASSPRGGHTRANYGYTF

D gene: .
CDR3 length: 14
clone size: .
J gene: TRBJ2-1
V gene: TRBV27
CDR3 DNA: TGTGCCAGCAGTAGAGTAGGGGTAAACAATGAGCAGTTCTTC
CDR3 protein: CASSRVGVNNEQFF

D gene: TRBD1
CDR3 length: 15
clone size: .
J gene: TRBJ2-2
V gene: TRBV7-6
CDR3 DNA: TGTGCCAGCAGCAGCCGGGACAGGGGATCCGGGGAGCTGTTTTTT
CDR3 protein: CASSSRDRGSGELFF

D gene: .
CDR3 length: 14
clone size: .
J gene: TRBJ1-6
V gene: TRBV20-1
CDR3 DNA: TGCAGTGCTAGAGATATGGCGCTAAACTCACCCCTCCACTTT
CDR3 protein: CSARDMALNSPLHF

D gene: .
CDR3 length: 14
clone size: .
J gene: TRBJ2-2
V gene: TRBV9
CDR3 DNA: TGTGCCAGCAGCGTAGACGATTTCACCGGGGAGCTGTTTTTT
CDR3 protein: CASSVDDFTGELFF

D gene: .
CDR3 length: 14
clone size: .
J gene: TRBJ1-4
V gene: TRBV12-3/TRBV12-4
CDR3 DNA: TGTGCCAGCAGTAGTGCAGGGTGGGGAGAAAAACTGTTTTTT
CDR3 protein: CASSSAGWGEKLFF

D gene: .
CDR3 length: 14
clone size: many
J gene: TRBJ1-2
V gene: TRBV5-1
CDR3 DNA: TGCGCCAGCAGCCCCCGAATGAGTGCTCAGGGCTACACCTTC
CDR3 protein: CASSPRMSAQGYTF

D gene: TRBD1
CDR3 length: 15
clone size: .
J gene: TRBJ2-2
V gene: TRBV12-3/TRBV12-4
CDR3 DNA: TGTGCCAGCAGGCGCGGGACAGGGATAACCGGGGAGCTGTTTTTT
CDR3 protein: CASRRGTGITGELFF

D gene: .
CDR3 length: 11
clone size: few
J gene: TRBJ2-7
V gene: TRBV5-5
CDR3 DNA: TGTGCCAGCGGGGACGGCTACGAGCAGTACTTC
CDR3 protein: CASGDGYEQYF

D gene: TRBD1
CDR3 length: 15
clone size: few
J gene: TRBJ2-7
V gene: TRBV7-9
CDR3 DNA: TGTGCCAGCAGCACGGGACAGGGTCTAACCTACGAGCAGTACTTC
CDR3 protein: CASSTGQGLTYEQYF

D gene: TRBD1
CDR3 length: 16
clone size: .
J gene: TRBJ2-4
V gene: TRBV6-5
CDR3 DNA: TGTGCCAGCAGTTACTCGTCGGGACAGGGCCAAAACATTCAGTACTTC
CDR3 protein: CASSYSSGQGQNIQYF

D gene: .
CDR3 length: 14
clone size: .
J gene: TRBJ2-7
V gene: TRBV6-1
CDR3 DNA: TGTGCCAGCAGTGGCGGACACAACTCCTACGAGCAGTACTTC
CDR3 protein: CASSGGHNSYEQYF

D gene: .
CDR3 length: 13
clone size: many
J gene: TRBJ1-1
V gene: TRBV5-1
CDR3 DNA: TGCGCCAGCAGCTTGGATTTTGGGGGAAAAGCTTTCTTT
CDR3 protein: CASSLDFGGKAFF

D gene: TRBD2
CDR3 length: 18
clone size: .
J gene: TRBJ2-5
V gene: TRBV5-1
CDR3 DNA: TGCGCCAGCAGCCTCCTCTTTAGCGGGGGGCCCATTCAAGAGGCCCAGTACTTC
CDR3 protein: CASSLLFSGGPIQEAQYF

D gene: .
CDR3 length: 13
clone size: many
J gene: TRBJ1-1
V gene: TRBV9
CDR3 DNA: TGTGCCAGCAGCGCTTGGACAGACCCTGAAGCTTTCTTT
CDR3 protein: CASSAWTDPEAFF

D gene: TRBD2
CDR3 length: 15
clone size: many
J gene: TRBJ2-1
V gene: TRBV5-1
CDR3 DNA: TGCGCCAGCAGCGGCCTGAGCGGGGGGGCTCTGGGACAGTTCTTC
CDR3 protein: CASSGLSGGALGQFF

D gene: TRBD1
CDR3 length: 13
clone size: few
J gene: TRBJ1-2
V gene: TRBV20-1
CDR3 DNA: TGCAGTGCTAGCTTGGAACAGGGGGAAGGCTACACCTTC
CDR3 protein: CSASLEQGEGYTF

D gene: .
CDR3 length: 17
clone size: once
J gene: TRBJ2-3
V gene: TRBV6-5
CDR3 DNA: TGTGCCAGCAGTTACTCGAAGGCGAGGCGCGGGGCAGATACGCAGTATTTT
CDR3 protein: CASSYSKARRGADTQYF

D gene: .
CDR3 length: 14
clone size: few
J gene: TRBJ2-2
V gene: TRBV7-3
CDR3 DNA: TGTGCCAGCCAAGGGACGCAGGGGACCGGGGAGCTGTTTTTT
CDR3 protein: CASQGTQGTGELFF

D gene: .
CDR3 length: 14
clone size: .
J gene: TRBJ2-7
V gene: TRBV12-3/TRBV12-4
CDR3 DNA: TGTGCCAGCAGTTTAGGGCAGTCACTAATGGAGCAGTACTTC
CDR3 protein: CASSLGQSLMEQYF

D gene: TRBD1
CDR3 length: 17
clone size: .
J gene: TRBJ2-1
V gene: TRBV19
CDR3 DNA: TGTGCCAGTAGTTTCTCCGGACAGGGCGGCTCCTACAATGAGCAGTTCTTC
CDR3 protein: CASSFSGQGGSYNEQFF

D gene: .
CDR3 length: 15
clone size: .
J gene: TRBJ1-6
V gene: TRBV9
CDR3 DNA: TGTGCCAGCAGCGGCCCGACAGGCCTTAATTCACCCCTCCACTTT
CDR3 protein: CASSGPTGLNSPLHF

D gene: .
CDR3 length: 14
clone size: few
J gene: TRBJ1-1
V gene: TRBV6-1
CDR3 DNA: TGTGCCAGCAGGCAGGGCGTCCTGAACACTGAAGCTTTCTTT
CDR3 protein: CASRQGVLNTEAFF

D gene: .
CDR3 length: 15
clone size: few
J gene: TRBJ2-1
V gene: TRBV15
CDR3 DNA: TGTGCCACCAGCAGAGTATTGACGGGAGAGGGTGAGCAGTTCTTC
CDR3 protein: CATSRVLTGEGEQFF

D gene: .
CDR3 length: 14
clone size: few
J gene: TRBJ2-7
V gene: TRBV7-2
CDR3 DNA: TGTGCCAGCAGCCGGGTACTAGGAGCCTACGAGCAGTACTTC
CDR3 protein: CASSRVLGAYEQYF

D gene: TRBD2
CDR3 length: 15
clone size: few
J gene: TRBJ2-3
V gene: TRBV27
CDR3 DNA: TGTGCCAGCAGTTTAGTAGCGGGAGTTGCAGATACGCAGTATTTT
CDR3 protein: CASSLVAGVADTQYF

D gene: TRBD1
CDR3 length: 15
clone size: .
J gene: TRBJ2-2
V gene: TRBV7-2
CDR3 DNA: TGTGCCAGCACCACGGGACAGGGAATGCCCGGGGAGCTGTTTTTT
CDR3 protein: CASTTGQGMPGELFF

D gene: .
CDR3 length: 13
clone size: few
J gene: TRBJ2-7
V gene: TRBV12-3/TRBV12-4
CDR3 DNA: TGTGCCAGCAGTCCCCAGGAGGGTAACGAGCAGTACTTC
CDR3 protein: CASSPQEGNEQYF

D gene: TRBD2
CDR3 length: 15
clone size: .
J gene: TRBJ2-1
V gene: TRBV3-1
CDR3 DNA: TGTGCCAGCAGCCACCTAGCGGGGGGTTCCGATGAGCAGTTCTTC
CDR3 protein: CASSHLAGGSDEQFF

D gene: .
CDR3 length: 13
clone size: few
J gene: TRBJ1-1
V gene: TRBV6-1
CDR3 DNA: TGTGCCAGCAGTGAGGCCAGCGCCCTTCAAGCTTTCTTT
CDR3 protein: CASSEASALQAFF

D gene: .
CDR3 length: 14
clone size: .
J gene: TRBJ2-5
V gene: TRBV25-1
CDR3 DNA: TGTGCCAGCAGTAACCGGACGCCTCAAGAGACCCAGTACTTC
CDR3 protein: CASSNRTPQETQYF

D gene: .
CDR3 length: 13
clone size: few
J gene: TRBJ2-2
V gene: TRBV29-1
CDR3 DNA: TGCAGCGTTGGAGCAGGGAACACCGGGGAGCTGTTTTTT
CDR3 protein: CSVGAGNTGELFF

D gene: .
CDR3 length: 13
clone size: .
J gene: TRBJ2-7
V gene: TRBV6-1
CDR3 DNA: TGTGCCAGCACCCGGACAGAAAGCTACGAGCAGTACTTC
CDR3 protein: CASTRTESYEQYF

D gene: .
CDR3 length: 15
clone size: few
J gene: TRBJ2-1
V gene: TRBV15
CDR3 DNA: TGTGCCACCAGCAGAGTGAGGACTCGGTACAATGAGCAGTTCTTC
CDR3 protein: CATSRVRTRYNEQFF

D gene: TRBD1
CDR3 length: 15
clone size: few
J gene: TRBJ1-6
V gene: TRBV5-5
CDR3 DNA: TGTGCCAGCAGCTTGACGACAGGGGACAGTTCACCCCTCCACTTT
CDR3 protein: CASSLTTGDSSPLHF

D gene: .
CDR3 length: 12
clone size: few
J gene: TRBJ1-1
V gene: TRBV20-1
CDR3 DNA: TGCAGTGCTAGACATAAGACCCGGGGAGCTTTCTTT
CDR3 protein: CSARHKTRGAFF

D gene: .
CDR3 length: 11
clone size: .
J gene: TRBJ1-1
V gene: TRBV10-3
CDR3 DNA: TGTGCCATCAGTGCCGGCTATGAAGCTTTCTTT
CDR3 protein: CAISAGYEAFF

D gene: .
CDR3 length: 13
clone size: few
J gene: TRBJ2-5
V gene: TRBV6-5
CDR3 DNA: TGTGCCAGCAGTTACTCAGAGGGACTTGTCCAGTACTTC
CDR3 protein: CASSYSEGLVQYF

D gene: TRBD1
CDR3 length: 15
clone size: few
J gene: TRBJ1-5
V gene: TRBV7-2
CDR3 DNA: TGTGCCAGCAGCCCCCCTGGACAGGGAAGTCAGCCCCAGCATTTT
CDR3 protein: CASSPPGQGSQPQHF

D gene: .
CDR3 length: 13
clone size: few
J gene: TRBJ2-1
V gene: TRBV15
CDR3 DNA: TGTGCCACCAGCACGGCTCGGGGCAATGAGCAGTTCTTC
CDR3 protein: CATSTARGNEQFF